This TCR beta chain was profiled in a study of shared T cell receptors in the human thymus. This clone was observed a few times. Clones were sequenced by immunoSEQ multiplex PCR, and TCRdb holds only the in-frame ones, with some missing. Altogether about 660,000 clones are present, over 75% being singletons, with the ten largest covering roughly 0.0097%. The junction had 7 bases not matched to a gene; V was cut back by 5 bases and J by 2 bases. The germline CDR1 and CDR2 sequences are MDHEN and SYDVKM. The CDR3 consists of 15 residues. In addition, the sample was reused for a study of human thymus T cells. Turning to that study: Those donating were healthy Finnish infants in corrective surgery for congenital heart defects. Resected material from corrective heart surgery provided the thymus tissue analysed. Thymic and blood repertoires seemed to favor certain V and J genes.

This sequence was found in a boy under two years old with a congenital heart defect. V and J are TRBV28 and TRBJ1-2; TRBD1 agrees at 8 bases. The material sequenced was thymocytes. The CDR3 is CASSQGGQENYGYTF. The CDR3, as DNA: TGTGCCAGCAGTCAAGGGGGACAGGAGAACTATGGCTACACCTTC.